Following are 28 T cell receptor beta chains from one sample sequenced in a study of blood T cell repertoires in COVID-19. Repertoires were generated with immunoSEQ multiplex PCR, while TCRdb's copy carries only in-frame clones and drops some. This sample has 410,000 or so clones, with about nine tenths found just once. Sequenced input: peripheral blood. These receptors came from a woman in her 30s with active or convalescent COVID-19.

This sequence joins TRBV27 and TRBJ2-1; TRBD2 might be the D (5 bases). CDR1 is MNHEY and CDR2 is SMNVEV in the germline V gene (reference sequence). The germline V and J ends were trimmed by 5 bases and 4 bases, with 15 bases remaining between them. This CDR3 has 15 amino acids. CDR3 sequence (DNA): TGTGCCAGCAGTATGAGCGGAAGTGGGTACAATGAGCAGTTCTTC. As protein: CASSMSGSGYNEQFF.

This chain uses TRBV27 with TRBJ1-1; D not certain. The CDR3 length is 13 residues. Trimming removed 7 bases from V and 1 base from J, with 10 bases in between. The germline V gene encodes CDR1 MNHEY and CDR2 SMNVEV (reference sequence). The DNA for the CDR3 is TGTGCCAGCATGCGCTCCCCGAACACTGAAGCTTTCTTT. Translation gives CASMRSPNTEAFF.

In DNA, the CDR3 is TGCGCCAGCAGCCAAGAACCCCAGGGATTTGTTCTGAATTCACCCCTCCACTTT. Protein product: CASSQEPQGFVLNSPLHF. This rearrangement joins TRBV4-1 to TRBJ1-6; D is perhaps TRBD1 (5 bases). Trimming stripped 0 bases from V and 7 bases from J, with 19 bases between. Germline V lookup: CDR1 MGHRA, CDR2 YSYEKL. The CDR3 length is 18 residues.

This sequence joins TRBV6-6 and TRBJ2-7; D may be TRBD2 (6 bases). From germline, CDR1 is MNHNY and CDR2 SVGAGI (reference sequence). The CDR3 runs to 12 residues. Between the trimmed V and J ends, which lost 6 bases and 6 bases, there was a span of 12 bases. Here the CDR3 DNA reads TGTGCCAGCAGCTCCCTGGGGGGCGAGCAGTACTTC. This translates into CASSSLGGEQYF.

V is TRBV4-1 and J is TRBJ2-1; tentatively, D is TRBD2 (6 bases). Germline V gene sequence: CDR1 MGHRA, CDR2 YSYEKL. Trimming removed 0 bases from V and 6 bases from J, with 18 bases in between. The CDR3 has 17 amino acids. CDR3 DNA: TGCGCCAGCAGCCAAGAAGAAGGGCGGGGACCGGGCAATGAGCAGTTCTTC. As protein: CASSQEEGRGPGNEQFF.

This clone has a single count. This chain connects TRBV5-1 to TRBJ1-4; D uncertain. The germline V gene has CDR1 SGHRS and CDR2 YFSETQ. V was cut by 2 bases and J by 7 bases, with 9 bases left in between. This CDR3 contains 13 residues. The CDR3 reads CASSFRLGEKLFF. CDR3 DNA sequence: TGCGCCAGCAGCTTCCGACTAGGTGAAAAACTGTTTTTT. Full variable domain (rest looked up from reference TRBV5-1 and TRBJ1-4): KAGVTQTPRYLIKTRGQQVTLSCSPISGHRSVSWYQQTPGQGLQFLFEYFSETQRNKGNFPGRFSGRQFSNSRSEMNVSTLELGDSALYLCASSFRLGEKLFFGSGTQLSVL.

The V gene is TRBV29-1, the J gene TRBJ1-2; possible D gene TRBD1, 5 bases. Germline V gives CDR1 SQVTM, CDR2 ANQGSEA. There are 10 residues in the CDR3. V was shortened by 7 bases and J by 6 bases, with 9 bases between the two germline ends. This CDR3 is CSAGGDGYTF. In DNA, the CDR3 is TGCAGCGCCGGGGGGGATGGCTACACCTTC.

This chain links TRBV5-1 with TRBJ1-4, with 8 bases that match TRBD1. The CDR3 runs to 17 residues. V shed 4 bases and J 0 bases; nucleotides not matched to a gene: 8. Germline V gene lookup returns CDR1 SGHRS and CDR2 YFSETQ. CDR3 loop: CASSEGQGFSTNEKLFF. The CDR3 DNA is TGCGCCAGCAGCGAAGGACAGGGATTTTCAACTAATGAAAAACTGTTTTTT.

The genes are TRBV24-1 and TRBJ1-1; D might be TRBD1 (5 bases). V was trimmed by 1 base and J by 4 bases, leaving 12 bases between them. The V gene's germline CDR1 is KGHDR and CDR2 SFDVKD. This CDR3 comprises 15 residues. This CDR3 is CATSDFGRGTTEAFF. The CDR3 bases are TGTGCCACCAGTGATTTCGGGCGGGGGACCACTGAAGCTTTCTTT.

The V and J genes are TRBV6-5 and TRBJ2-2; TRBD2 is a possible D gene (5 bases). This CDR3 has 16 residues. Trimming cost V 0 bases and J 0 bases, with 8 bases left between them. Germline V gene sequence: CDR1 MNHEY, CDR2 SVGAGI. CDR3 DNA sequence: TGTGCCAGCAGTTACTCTCGGACTGCGAACACCGGGGAGCTGTTTTTT. This encodes CASSYSRTANTGELFF.

The V call is TRBV3-1 (or the pseudogene TRBV3-2), the J call TRBJ1-2, with TRBD1 matching over 10 bases. In germline, CDR1 is LGHDT, CDR2 YNNKEL (reference sequence). There are 13 residues in the CDR3. With 5 bases clipped from V and 6 bases from J, the junction kept 3 bases outside the gene matches. The CDR3 sequence is CASSSGQGDGYTF. DNA for the CDR3: TGTGCCAGCAGCAGCGGACAGGGGGATGGCTACACCTTC.

The rearrangement uses TRBV10-3 and TRBJ2-3; 14 bases align to TRBD2. This CDR3 comprises 18 residues. The V gene's germline CDR1 is ENHRY and CDR2 SYGVKD. Trimming removed 6 bases from V and 0 bases from J; junction bases left unmatched: 8. The CDR3 sequence is CAIRTGLAGGTSTDTQYF. CDR3 nucleotides: TGTGCCATCAGGACAGGACTAGCGGGGGGCACTAGCACAGATACGCAGTATTTT.

The chain employs TRBV11-2 and TRBJ1-2; D is ambiguous. Germline CDR1 reads SGHAT; CDR2 reads FQNNGV. This CDR3 has 13 residues. The V gene lost 4 bases and the J gene lost 4 bases, with 10 bases spanning the gap. The CDR3 nucleotides are TGTGCCAGCAGCTCTTTCCTCGGCTATGGCTACACCTTC. Protein: CASSSFLGYGYTF.

The rearrangement joins TRBV7-2 to TRBJ1-2; D not resolved. The CDR3 runs to 16 residues. Germline loops: CDR1 SGHTA, CDR2 FQGNSA. With 2 bases removed from V and 0 bases from J, the gap between germline ends came to 13 bases. The CDR3 DNA reads TGTGCCAGCAGCTTAAATTTCTACAGAACTAACTATGGCTACACCTTC. Protein: CASSLNFYRTNYGYTF.

The rearrangement links TRBV6-6 to TRBJ1-2, with TRBD1 matching over 7 bases. Trimming at V came to 6 bases and at J to 6 bases, leaving 7 bases not matched to a gene. The germline CDR1 and CDR2 sequences are MNHNY and SVGAGI (reference sequence). The CDR3 runs to 13 residues. The CDR3 region is CASRTGAGHGYTF. The DNA of the CDR3 is TGTGCCAGCAGAACAGGGGCAGGGCATGGCTACACCTTC.

This clone has just one count. This sequence joins TRBV3-1 (or the pseudogene TRBV3-2) and TRBJ2-1; 8 positions agree with TRBD2. The germline V gene encodes CDR1 LGHDT and CDR2 YNNKEL (reference sequence). The CDR3 extends over 17 amino acids. Trimming removed 4 bases from V and 0 bases from J; junction bases left unmatched: 8. The CDR3 coding sequence is TGTGCCAGCAGCCTCCGACTAGCGCAGAGCTCCTACAATGAGCAGTTCTTC. This translates into CASSLRLAQSSYNEQFF.

The sample holds one count of this clone. The chain couples TRBV12-5 to TRBJ1-3; D not resolved. Looked up from germline, CDR1 is LGHNT and CDR2 is FRNRAP. CDR3 size: 13 residues. Trimming shortened V by 7 bases and J by 4 bases, and 11 bases separated the two germline ends. The CDR3 reads CASDSAGGNTIYF. The CDR3 DNA reads as TGTGCTAGTGACTCGGCGGGAGGAAACACCATATATTTT.

The chain employs TRBV27 and TRBJ1-2; TRBD1 matches 9 bases. The CDR3 covers 13 residues. J lost 5 bases, V lost 6 bases, and 4 bases had no gene match. The germline V gene has CDR1 MNHEY and CDR2 SMNVEV (reference sequence). The CDR3 region is CASRTGGPYGYTF. The CDR3 nucleotides read TGTGCCAGCAGGACAGGGGGGCCTTATGGCTACACCTTC.

This chain uses TRBV24-1 with TRBJ2-1, with 7 bases identical to TRBD2. Looked up from germline, CDR1 is KGHDR and CDR2 is SFDVKD. This CDR3 spans 16 amino acids. The V and J ends lost 3 bases and 7 bases, in that order; junction bases with no gene match: 11. CDR3 nucleotide sequence: TGTGCCACCAGTGATAACGGCGTGAGGGGAGGGAATGAGCAGTTCTTC. Protein: CATSDNGVRGGNEQFF.

This clone appeared once. The gene calls are TRBV7-2 and TRBJ1-5; D perhaps matches TRBD1 (6 bases). CDR1 is SGHTA and CDR2 is FQGNSA in the germline V gene. Trimming left V 3 bases short and J 6 bases short, with 21 bases between. The CDR3 has 17 residues. The CDR3 coding sequence is TGTGCCAGCAGCTTGAGGCCCAGGGGCGCGACGGTTCAGCCCCAGCATTTT. Residues: CASSLRPRGATVQPQHF. The whole variable domain, remainder taken from reference TRBV7-2 and TRBJ1-5, is GAGVSQSPSNKVTEKGKDVELRCDPISGHTALYWYRQSLGQGLEFLIYFQGNSAPDKSGLPSDRFSAERTGGSVSTLTIQRTQQEDSAVYLCASSLRPRGATVQPQHFGDGTRLSIL.

This clone is a singleton in its sample. The CDR3 coding sequence is TGTGCCAGCAGCGGCGGGTTCCCTGGAAACACCATATATTTT. Encoded protein: CASSGGFPGNTIYF. This rearrangement joins TRBV13 to TRBJ1-3; D is undetermined. The CDR3 sequence is 14 residues long. With 5 bases removed from V and 2 bases from J, the gap between germline ends came to 10 bases. Germline V gene lookup returns CDR1 PRHDT and CDR2 FYEKMQ (reference sequence).

To note about this clone: This specimen includes other DNA sequences encoding the same CDR3. The genes are TRBV5-5 and TRBJ2-7, with a possible D match to TRBD2 (6 bases). Germline loops: CDR1 SGHKS, CDR2 YYEKEE (reference sequence). CDR3 length equals 14 residues. Trimming removed 0 bases at V and 0 bases at J, with 7 bases between. The CDR3 loop is CASSLDGSSYEQYF. CDR3 nucleotide sequence: TGTGCCAGCAGCTTGGACGGGAGCTCCTACGAGCAGTACTTC.

CDR3 bases: TGTGCCAGCAGCTCAAATATAATAGCCGAGCAGTACTTC. It yields the protein CASSSNIIAEQYF. This chain joins TRBV5-8 and TRBJ2-7; D remains unclear. The germline V gene has CDR1 SGHTS and CDR2 YDEGEE. The V gene lost 3 bases and the J gene lost 6 bases, with 13 bases spanning the gap. The CDR3 contains 13 residues.

The chain has TRBV2 and TRBJ2-7; 7 nucleotides agree with TRBD2. The CDR3 length is 17 residues. The V gene's germline CDR1 is SNHLY and CDR2 FYNNEI. V dropped 6 bases and J dropped 0; count of bases not matched to a gene: 14. CDR3 in DNA: TGTGCCAGCAGGAGTGATATTCGGGACTACCGCTCCTACGAGCAGTACTTC. Its protein product is CASRSDIRDYRSYEQYF.

This chain connects TRBV27 to TRBJ2-7; D unresolved. V lost 3 bases, J lost 2 bases, and 8 bases lay in between. CDR1 MNHEY and CDR2 SMNVEV come from the germline V gene (reference sequence). CDR3 size: 13 residues. The CDR3 DNA follows: TGTGCCAGCAGTTTGGGCGTTACCTACGAGCAGTACTTC. This encodes CASSLGVTYEQYF.

The chain combines TRBV27 with TRBJ2-3, with D tentatively TRBD1 (5 bases). The V gene's germline CDR1 is MNHEY and CDR2 SMNVEV (reference sequence). The CDR3 has 17 amino acids. V lost 6 bases to trimming and J lost 0 bases, with 19 bases between them. The CDR3 loop is CASRKIQGYYSTDTQYF. DNA for the CDR3: TGTGCCAGCAGAAAGATTCAGGGTTACTATAGCACAGATACGCAGTATTTT.

The CDR3: CASIRTGGWEPQHF. In DNA form, the CDR3 reads TGTGCCAGTATTCGGACAGGGGGCTGGGAGCCCCAGCATTTT. V gene TRBV19 combines with J gene TRBJ1-5, with 11 bases lining up with TRBD1. V was pared by 7 bases and J by 8 bases, with 7 bases of the junction left unmatched. Germline V gene lookup returns CDR1 LNHDA and CDR2 SQIVND (reference sequence). This CDR3 has 14 amino acids. Full variable domain (outside the CDR3, taken from reference TRBV19 and TRBJ1-5): DGGITQSPKYLFRKEGQNVTLSCEQNLNHDAMYWYRQDPGQGLRLIYYSQIVNDFQKGDIAEGYSVSREKKESFPLTVTSAQKNPTAFYLCASIRTGGWEPQHFGDGTRLSIL.

V and J are TRBV11-2 and TRBJ2-7, with TRBD2 matching 8 bases. The germline gives CDR1 SGHAT, CDR2 FQNNGV. The trim removed 5 bases at V and 4 bases at J, leaving 10 bases unmatched. The CDR3 has 15 residues. This CDR3 reads CASSPRGGSGYEQYF. The CDR3 DNA reads as TGTGCCAGCAGCCCACGGGGGGGGTCTGGGTACGAGCAGTACTTC.